The clone carrying this T cell receptor (beta chain) was picked up many times. The antigen remains undetermined. These data are taken from a study of CD8 T cells in ankylosing spondylitis. MiXCR was run by TCRdb on the 5' RACE reads, yielding one entry per CDR3 protein. Altogether 250,000 to 350,000 distinct CDR3 sequences are present, roughly 8% being singletons, with the ten largest covering about 14%. The CDR3 is 11 residues long. V shed 6 bases and J shed 4 bases, with 4 bases lying between them. Study-level findings and limits: A motif of eight or nine highly homologous TCR beta variants was seen as apparently characteristic of ankylosing spondylitis blood. Matched ankylosing spondylitis synovial fluid reportedly showed significant enrichment of disease-linked clones.

The sequence derives from a male donor with ankylosing spondylitis. Sequenced input: blood, either unsorted or a sorted T cell fraction (not recorded which). The gene calls are TRBV12-3 or TRBV12-4 and TRBJ2-1; D unclear. The CDR3 region has the DNA TGTGCCAGCAGCTTTTACAATGAGCAGTTCTTC. Translating gives CASSFYNEQFF.